These 18 T cell receptor beta chains originate from one sample sequenced in a study of T cells in Graves' hyperthyroidism and ophthalmopathy. Authors of the study amplified TCR beta CDR3 regions from RNA transcripts. With the HTBI primer set, the TCR CDR3 went through a first round of RT-PCR. One entry per CDR3 protein results from TCRdb running MiXCR on the multiplex PCR reads. The sample carries roughly 570,000 distinct CDR3 sequences, roughly 50% recorded once. Sequencing was done on a sample of peripheral blood or thyroid tissue (not recorded which). The receptors shown here come from a woman aged 18-35 years with Graves' hyperthyroidism.

V gene TRBV27 combines with J gene TRBJ1-3; no clear D. CDR1 is MNHEY and CDR2 is SMNVEV in the germline V gene (reference sequence). V was cut by 4 bases and J by 0 bases, with 13 bases left in between. The CDR3 is 16 amino acids. In DNA form, the CDR3 reads TGTGCCAGCAGTTCCGACTATCGCGTCTCTGGAAACACCATATATTTT. This encodes CASSSDYRVSGNTIYF.

Many counts were recorded for this clonotype. The chain carries TRBV20-1 and TRBJ2-7, with 8 nucleotides matching TRBD2. The V gene's germline CDR1 is DFQATT and CDR2 SNEGSKA (reference sequence). The junction had 5 bases not matched to a gene; V was cut back by 1 base and J by 3 bases. This CDR3 is built from 14 residues. This chain's CDR3 is CSARAVSGNYEQYF. The CDR3 DNA sequence: TGCAGTGCTAGAGCTGTTAGCGGGAACTACGAGCAGTACTTC.

V usage is TRBV24-1 and J usage is TRBJ2-3; 8 bases are a match to TRBD1. After removal of 9 bases from V and 4 bases from J, the junction contained 14 bases not matched to a gene. Germline CDR1 reads KGHDR; CDR2 reads SFDVKD. The CDR3 is 16 residues long. The CDR3 region is CATSSQGAMVPDTQYF. Written as DNA, the CDR3 is TGTGCCACCTCCTCCCAGGGGGCTATGGTCCCAGATACGCAGTATTTT.

The chain couples TRBV29-1 to TRBJ2-7; 10 bases fit TRBD1. V was clipped by 8 bases and J by 1 base; unmatched bases: 5. This CDR3 spans 13 amino acids. Germline lookup yields CDR1 SQVTM and CDR2 ANQGSEA. The CDR3 coding sequence is TGCAGCCATGGGACAGGGGCTTCCTACGAGCAGTACTTC. It is translated as CSHGTGASYEQYF.

This sequence joins TRBV4-1 and TRBJ2-3, with 10 bases fitting TRBD2. CDR1 is MGHRA, CDR2 YSYEKL, per germline. V dropped 4 bases and J dropped 6; count of bases not matched to a gene: 10. This CDR3 has 16 amino acids. The CDR3 DNA follows: TGCGCCAGCAGCCGACAAGCGGGAGGGAGTCTGGATACGCAGTATTTT. As protein: CASSRQAGGSLDTQYF.

This clonotype was recorded a few times. J is TRBJ1-4 and V is TRBV18; the match to TRBD1 covers 8 bases. The CDR3 has 16 amino acids. The V and J ends lost 3 bases and 13 bases, in that order; junction bases with no gene match: 16. The germline V gene encodes CDR1 KGHSH and CDR2 LQKENI. The CDR3 region is CASSPTGPGTGDGLFF. CDR3 nucleotide sequence: TGTGCCAGCTCACCCACTGGACCAGGGACAGGAGATGGACTGTTTTTT.

The chain is built from TRBV12-3 or TRBV12-4 and TRBJ1-6; D is unclear. The germline V and J ends were trimmed by 8 bases and 0 bases, with 11 bases remaining between them. The CDR3 has 15 residues. The CDR3: CASSPLGSYNSPLHF. The CDR3 DNA reads TGTGCCAGCTCACCACTTGGCTCCTATAATTCACCCCTCCACTTT.

The V call is TRBV9, the J call TRBJ2-5; 10 bases line up with TRBD1. CDR3 length equals 17 residues. The trim removed 0 bases at V and 5 bases at J, leaving 10 bases unmatched. Germline V gives CDR1 SGDLS, CDR2 YYNGEE. In nucleotides, the CDR3 is TGTGCCAGCAGCGTAGAAGCGACAGGGGGCTTCGGGGAGACCCAGTACTTC. Residues: CASSVEATGGFGETQYF.

The chain recombines TRBV10-3 with TRBJ1-5, with TRBD1 identical over 7 bases. Looked up from germline, CDR1 is ENHRY and CDR2 is SYGVKD. Trimming cost V 0 bases and J 4 bases; bases outside gene matches: 6. The CDR3 loop spans 16 amino acids. CDR3 nucleotides: TGTGCCATCAGTGAGTCATGGCAGGGGGGAAATCAGCCCCAGCATTTT. This encodes CAISESWQGGNQPQHF.

Comments on this clonotype: A clone one base away is much larger, so this may be a read error. The chain uses TRBV29-1 and TRBJ2-7, with 8 bases identical to TRBD1. This CDR3 region has 13 residues. Germline V gives CDR1 SQVTM, CDR2 ANQGSEA. CDR3 in amino acids: CASSVPTGDGQYF. The CDR3 DNA is TGTGCCAGTAGTGTCCCGACAGGGGACGGGCAGTACTTC.

This clonotype was detected ten times or more. This chain connects TRBV12-3 or TRBV12-4 to TRBJ1-5, with 8 positions matching TRBD1. V was clipped by 5 bases and J by 7 bases; unmatched bases: 10. The CDR3 has 15 amino acids. DNA of the CDR3: TGTGCCAGCAGTCTGGACCAGGGGGCAGGGCAGCCCCAGCATTTT. Its protein is CASSLDQGAGQPQHF.

This clonotype was counted ten times or more. The chain employs TRBV7-2 and TRBJ1-6; a weak D match, TRBD1 (5 bases). Germline V gene sequence: CDR1 SGHTA, CDR2 FQGNSA. The CDR3 loop spans 13 amino acids. Trimming stripped 1 base from V and 10 bases from J, with 8 bases between. The CDR3 spells CASSLVGVSPLHF. DNA of the CDR3: TGTGCCAGCAGCTTAGTAGGGGTCTCACCCCTCCACTTT.

This clonotype has ten or more counts. The chain carries TRBV4-2 and TRBJ2-5; D is undetermined. This CDR3 spans 16 amino acids. CDR1 and CDR2 (germline): LGHNA, YNFKEQ. V was pared by 5 bases and J by 2 bases, with 18 bases between. The CDR3 loop is CASSYLEIVDQETQYF. In DNA form, the CDR3 reads TGTGCCAGCAGCTACCTGGAAATCGTCGATCAAGAGACCCAGTACTTC.

This clonotype was counted many times. The J gene is TRBJ2-5, the V gene TRBV9, with 7 bases that match TRBD1. V was clipped by 0 bases and J by 4 bases; unmatched bases: 12. This CDR3 is built from 17 residues. CDR1 and CDR2 from the germline V gene are SGDLS and YYNGEE. This CDR3 is CASSVGIQAGGLETQYF. The CDR3 coding sequence is TGTGCCAGCAGCGTAGGTATTCAGGCAGGGGGTTTAGAGACCCAGTACTTC. Variable domain in full (rest from reference TRBV9 and TRBJ2-5): DSGVTQTPKHLITATGQRVTLRCSPRSGDLSVYWYQQSLDQGLQFLIQYYNGEERAKGNILERFSAQQFPDLHSELNLSSLELGDSALYFCASSVGIQAGGLETQYFGPGTRLLVL.

The chain employs TRBV14 and TRBJ1-2; a weak D match, TRBD1 (6 bases). The CDR3 contains 14 residues. Germline assignment: CDR1 SGHDN and CDR2 FVKESK. V dropped 2 bases and J dropped 8 bases, with 15 bases sitting between them. CDR3 in amino acids: CASSQTDRLGGYTF. Written as DNA, the CDR3 is TGTGCCAGCAGCCAAACCGACAGGTTGGGCGGCTACACCTTC.

This clonotype was seen many times. Here the CDR3 DNA reads TGCGCCAGCAGCCCCTACATCGATCCCTCTGGAAACACCATATATTTT. This sequence encodes CASSPYIDPSGNTIYF. V usage is TRBV5-1 and J usage is TRBJ1-3; D unclear. CDR3 size: 16 residues. The germline V gene encodes CDR1 SGHRS and CDR2 YFSETQ. V lost 4 bases, J lost 0 bases, and 14 bases lay in between.

This clonotype occurred many times. The CDR3 nucleotides are TGCGCCAGCAGCCAGTGGGACGCTTACGAGCAGTACTTC. Protein sequence: CASSQWDAYEQYF. The chain joins TRBV4-1 to TRBJ2-7, with D perhaps given as TRBD1 or TRBD2 (5 bases each). CDR3 length: 13 amino acids. Trimming left V 3 bases short and J 4 bases short, with 10 bases between. Germline CDR1 and CDR2: MGHRA and YSYEKL.

This clonotype showed up many times. This chain joins TRBV7-9 and TRBJ1-1; D not resolved. From germline, CDR1 is SEHNR and CDR2 FQNEAQ (reference sequence). CDR3 length: 12 amino acids. Trimming stripped 2 bases from V and 5 bases from J, with 6 bases between. The CDR3 nucleotides are TGTGCCAGCAGCTTACAAGAGACTGAAGCTTTCTTT. Amino acids: CASSLQETEAFF.